The present T cell receptor (beta chain) was sequenced within a study of T-cell reconstitution after alpha-beta-depleted transplantation in children (dated by TCRdb to 2016 to 2017). Looking at the study overall: Using TCR repertoire profiling, the study followed T-cell immune reconstitution in a quantitative way in children after TCRalphabeta/CD19-depleted allogeneic hematopoietic cell transplantation.

Libraries were made using PCR. The reads were generated on an Illumina HiSeq 2500. TCR libraries were prepared with molecular barcoding, using unique molecular identifiers to normalize TCRbeta repertoire quantification. The public sequencing data were trimmed at Q25 with fastp and processed into clonotypes with MiXCR by TCRdb, which kept only in-frame beta chains. All rows with the same CDR3 protein become a single entry with the most common DNA and genes. This sample is represented by around 600,000 distinct CDR3 sequences; roughly a tenth of them were singletons. The top ten clones comprise roughly 4% of the sample. From the cysteine up to the phenylalanine, the CDR3 has a length of 14 residues. This entry keeps only the CDR3 DNA: 42 bases, framed from base 1. In the germline V gene, CDR1 corresponds to ENHRY and CDR2 to SYGVKD. Ends trimmed: V by 7 bases, J by 5 bases; bases unmatched to a gene: 3.

As for this clonotype: Its recognized antigen is unknown. No quality values exist for individual bases; no much larger clone is one base distant.

In this chain, TRBV10-3 is recombined with TRBJ2-2, with 11 bases matching TRBD2. This clonotype originated in a human donor who donated a stem cell graft to a child with acute myeloid leukemia. Sample: PBMCs from the stem cell graft donor, taken from the stem cell graft. The CDR3 sequence is CAINLAGGTGELFF. DNA sequence: TGTGCCATCAACCTAGCGGGGGGAACCGGGGAGCTGTTTTTT.